Listed below are T cell receptor beta chains from one sample, sequenced in a study of T cell changes during pregnancy in multiple sclerosis. The table came from immunoSEQ multiplex PCR; TCRdb's copy has only in-frame clones and leaves some out. Of tens of thousands of clones in the sample, about 89% are singletons; the top ten hold about 13%. Specimen: CD8+ T cells from peripheral blood mononuclear cells, collected in the first trimester of pregnancy. Receptors originate from a female donor in good health, enrolled as a control in a pregnancy study. CDR3s leave out the opening cysteine and the closing phenylalanine or tryptophan. The D gene is left open where the match is weak. Expanded clones are given a class, and other clones once, few, many or no size at all.

J: TRBJ2-7; D: TRBD1; V: TRBV6-5; size: -; CDR3: ASSTPGQGLYEQY
J: TRBJ1-2; D: -; V: TRBV4-2; size: -; CDR3: ASSQSFGGTEMSNYGYT
J: TRBJ1-2; D: TRBD1; V: TRBV27; size: once; CDR3: ASSLRFRTGVNYGYT
J: TRBJ1-1; D: TRBD1; V: TRBV4-1; size: -; CDR3: ASSRGQANTEAF
J: TRBJ2-7; D: TRBD1; V: TRBV27; size: -; CDR3: ASSTGQGHEQY
J: TRBJ2-7; D: TRBD2; V: TRBV7-9; size: -; CDR3: ASSLAGGGVYEQY
J: TRBJ1-1; D: -; V: TRBV7-7; size: few; CDR3: ASSPIQGNTEAF
J: TRBJ2-2; D: -; V: TRBV7-9; size: -; CDR3: ASSSRDYELSPGELF
J: TRBJ2-3; D: TRBD2; V: TRBV27; size: -; CDR3: ASSQLAGTDTQY
J: TRBJ2-3; D: TRBD2; V: TRBV11-2; size: -; CDR3: ASSLDQFLAGGGDTQY
J: TRBJ2-3; D: TRBD2; V: TRBV19; size: -; CDR3: ASSIISGNTDTQY
J: TRBJ2-5; D: -; V: TRBV9; size: -; CDR3: ASNLGGGTQETQY
J: TRBJ2-7; D: -; V: TRBV5-4; size: many; CDR3: ASSLARGNEQY
J: TRBJ2-2; D: -; V: TRBV11-2; size: -; CDR3: ASSLGRNTGELF
J: TRBJ2-7; D: -; V: TRBV14; size: -; CDR3: ASSPGRGGYSYEQY
J: TRBJ2-1; D: -; V: TRBV20-1; size: once; CDR3: SALTGNEQF
J: TRBJ2-5; D: -; V: TRBV7-6; size: -; CDR3: ASSLGGGETQY
J: TRBJ2-5; D: -; V: TRBV19; size: -; CDR3: ASSTDLQETQY
J: TRBJ2-7; D: -; V: TRBV5-1; size: -; CDR3: ASSPLDGGSHEQY
J: TRBJ2-1; D: -; V: TRBV4-3; size: once; CDR3: ASSQGASDYNEQF
J: TRBJ2-2; D: -; V: TRBV4-1; size: -; CDR3: ASSQTLNTGELF
J: TRBJ2-5; D: TRBD2; V: TRBV4-1; size: -; CDR3: ASSQPPGLGETQY
J: TRBJ2-7; D: TRBD2; V: TRBV5-8; size: -; CDR3: ASSPRLAGETHYEQY
J: TRBJ1-1; D: TRBD1; V: TRBV19; size: -; CDR3: ASTPGRGLTEAF
J: TRBJ1-1; D: -; V: TRBV28; size: -; CDR3: ASTLDSTEAF
J: TRBJ1-5; D: -; V: TRBV30; size: few; CDR3: AWSVEGWQPQH
J: TRBJ2-7; D: TRBD2; V: TRBV29-1; size: -; CDR3: SVWTSGHEQY
J: TRBJ2-3; D: -; V: TRBV27; size: few; CDR3: ASTWGGPTDTQY
J: TRBJ2-2; D: -; V: TRBV7-2; size: -; CDR3: ASSPRTVTGELF
J: TRBJ2-2; D: -; V: TRBV13; size: few; CDR3: ASSTGRGELF
J: TRBJ2-7; D: -; V: TRBV5-8; size: -; CDR3: ASSFARGAYEQY
J: TRBJ1-1; D: -; V: TRBV10-3; size: -; CDR3: AISESSGVEAF
J: TRBJ1-1; D: -; V: TRBV19; size: -; CDR3: ASSIGGWTEAF
J: TRBJ1-1; D: -; V: TRBV28; size: -; CDR3: ASRHLNTEAF
J: TRBJ2-7; D: -; V: TRBV6-1; size: once; CDR3: ASSEVATFAYEQY
J: TRBJ1-2; D: TRBD1; V: TRBV28; size: -; CDR3: ASSQGTGDGYT
J: TRBJ2-1; D: TRBD2; V: TRBV27; size: -; CDR3: ASSLRARLAAYNEQF
J: TRBJ1-1; D: -; V: TRBV19; size: few; CDR3: ASSMYEGGTEAF
J: TRBJ2-3; D: TRBD1; V: TRBV5-1; size: -; CDR3: ASSSTGGGSDTQY
J: -; D: TRBD1; V: TRBV6-5; size: -; CDR3: ASSTPGTGGHEQY
J: TRBJ2-6; D: TRBD1; V: TRBV28; size: -; CDR3: ASSLRQGGGGANVLT
J: TRBJ1-5; D: TRBD1; V: TRBV19; size: -; CDR3: ASSIWAGGNQPQH
J: TRBJ2-5; D: TRBD2; V: TRBV29-1; size: -; CDR3: SVPGTSGISVGETQY
J: TRBJ2-1; D: -; V: TRBV19; size: -; CDR3: ASSMTASYNEQF
J: TRBJ2-7; D: -; V: TRBV4-1; size: -; CDR3: ASSQVGQGAYEQY
J: TRBJ2-5; D: -; V: TRBV29-1; size: -; CDR3: SVPTPGRYQETQY
J: TRBJ2-1; D: TRBD2; V: TRBV15; size: -; CDR3: ATSSSGTIYNEQF
J: -; D: TRBD1; V: TRBV5-8; size: -; CDR3: ASSLGSGQGLIEQY
J: TRBJ2-7; D: TRBD2; V: TRBV6-1; size: once; CDR3: ASSEGLAGGFYEQY
J: TRBJ2-1; D: TRBD2; V: TRBV2; size: -; CDR3: ASRTSGSSYNEQF
J: TRBJ2-5; D: -; V: TRBV4-2; size: once; CDR3: ASSQGLQETQY
J: TRBJ2-5; D: -; V: TRBV19; size: -; CDR3: ASSIEGRGETQY